This TCR beta chain was identified during a study of human T cells and chemical hapten exposure. Study in general: After 6 days, upper back 0.01% DPC patch tests were scored. Alopecia areata, totalis and universalis patients, mostly female, were included.

V was clipped by 3 bases and J by 1 base, with 21 bases between them. In germline, CDR1 is KGHSH, CDR2 LQKENI. The CDR3 is made up of 18 amino acids. The time point: pre-sensitization, week 0. Treatment given: therapeutic diphenylcyclopropenone sensitization with weekly scalp DPC. The study drew its donors from alopecia patients who were 18 to 70 years old and suitable for DPC. This clonotype was observed a handful of times. Individual cDNA molecules each carried unique molecular identifiers attached by the library. MiXCR, applied by TCRdb to the RACE reads, yields one record per CDR3 protein. The table shows some 360,000 distinct CDR3 sequences, with less than 6.5% occurring only once.

The rearrangement links TRBV18 to TRBJ1-1, with D possibly matching TRBD1 (6 bases). The sequence came from a woman aged 50 to 60 with alopecia areata. Some clones in this sample may be carry-over from other donors' samples. Sequences were derived from whole blood, sampled in connection with sensitization to the hapten diphenylcyclopropenone (DPC). CDR3: CASSPFGSMTTGNTEAFF. The CDR3 DNA reads TGTGCCAGCTCACCTTTCGGTAGTATGACGACAGGGAACACTGAAGCTTTCTTT.